The 32 T cell receptor beta chains below come from one sample, sequenced in a study of blood T cells in healthy people across ages (dated by TCRdb to the mid-2010s). Receptors were amplified or captured by 5' RACE. Sequenced using an Illumina HiSeq 2500. The second PCR ran for about 6 to 12 cycles and used a J-beta primer mix along with a sample-barcoded 5' primer. TCRdb handled the public reads itself, with Q25 trimming in fastp and clone calling in MiXCR, and kept productive beta chains. Rows with one shared CDR3 protein collapse into an entry with the most common genes and DNA. Present in this sample are 1.5 million to 2 million distinct CDR3 sequences, about 28% of which were seen just once. The ten largest account for 7% to 9% of the sample. Sequencing input: blood. The receptors here all came from a woman aged 30 to 39 in good health.

The rearrangement joins TRBV29-1 to TRBJ2-1, with 9 positions matching TRBD2. Germline trimming cut 1 base from V and 8 bases from J; bases unmatched to any gene: 3. Germline loops: CDR1 SQVTM, CDR2 ANQGSEA. This CDR3 has 13 residues. The CDR3 DNA is TGCAGCGTTGAAGGGCTAGCGGGGCATGAGCAGTTCTTC. This gives the protein CSVEGLAGHEQFF.

In its sample, this clonotype was seen once. The V call is TRBV11-2, the J call TRBJ2-5, with a weak D call TRBD2 (5 bases). CDR1 is SGHAT and CDR2 is FQNNGV in the germline V gene. The CDR3 has 14 amino acids. The V gene lost 5 bases and the J gene lost 5 bases, with 15 bases spanning the gap. CDR3 residues: CASSAAEVGETQYF. The CDR3 DNA follows: TGTGCCAGCAGCGCAGCGGAAGTGGGCGAGACCCAGTACTTC. Complete variable domain (other parts from reference TRBV11-2 and TRBJ2-5): EAGVAQSPRYKIIEKRQSVAFWCNPISGHATLYWYQQILGQGPKLLIQFQNNGVVDDSQLPKDRFSAERLKGVDSTLKIQPAKLEDSAVYLCASSAAEVGETQYFGPGTRLLVL.

This clonotype has just a few counts. As DNA, the CDR3 is TGCAGTGCTAGAGAGGGCAGGAATAGCAATCAGCCCCAGCATTTT. The encoded protein is CSAREGRNSNQPQHF. This chain joins TRBV20-1 and TRBJ1-5; D is unclear. With 0 bases removed from V and 0 bases from J, the gap between germline ends came to 9 bases. This CDR3 spans 15 amino acids. CDR1 is DFQATT, CDR2 SNEGSKA, per germline (reference sequence).

The CDR3 DNA is TGTGCCAGCCGTCAGAACAACAATGAGCAGTTCTTC. It encodes CASRQNNNEQFF. This chain connects TRBV2 to TRBJ2-1, with unresolved D. Trimming took off 8 bases at V and 5 bases at J, with 10 bases between the two ends. In germline, CDR1 is SNHLY, CDR2 FYNNEI. The CDR3 has 12 amino acids.

This rearrangement joins TRBV20-1 to TRBJ1-5; the match to TRBD1 covers 7 bases. The CDR3 runs to 13 residues. Germline CDR1 reads DFQATT; CDR2 reads SNEGSKA (reference sequence). The J segment lost 4 bases and the V segment lost 4 bases, leaving 4 bases of the junction unmatched. CDR3 DNA: TGCAGTGCTAATGCCAGGGGGAATCAGCCCCAGCATTTT. Its protein product is CSANARGNQPQHF.

The chain couples TRBV5-1 to TRBJ2-2; no reliable D call. V lost 4 bases to trimming and J lost 6 bases, with 16 bases between them. Germline V gene data show CDR1 as SGHRS and CDR2 as YFSETQ. This CDR3 spans 15 amino acids. CDR3 coding DNA: TGCGCCAGCAGCCAAGGGTGGCGTGAGGCCGGGGAGCTGTTTTTT. This gives the protein CASSQGWREAGELFF.

The rearrangement joins TRBV20-1 to TRBJ1-4; D call uncertain. With 4 bases removed from V and 4 bases from J, the gap between germline ends came to 13 bases. The CDR3 runs 14 residues. Germline CDR1 is DFQATT and CDR2 is SNEGSKA (reference sequence). CDR3 amino acids: CSAIWREGNEKLFF. The DNA of the CDR3 is TGCAGTGCTATTTGGAGGGAGGGTAATGAAAAACTGTTTTTT.

The sample holds a few counts of this clonotype. The rearrangement uses TRBV20-1 and TRBJ2-1, with 8 bases aligning to TRBD2. This CDR3 has 16 amino acids. V shed 5 bases, J shed 7 bases, and the junction held 16 bases outside the gene matches. Germline assignment: CDR1 DFQATT and CDR2 SNEGSKA (reference sequence). The CDR3 here is CSAWALRGGRGNEQFF. The CDR3 DNA reads TGCAGTGCTTGGGCCTTACGGGGGGGCCGAGGAAATGAGCAGTTCTTC.

This clonotype has a count of ten or more. The rearrangement joins TRBV20-1 to TRBJ2-3; the D is unclear. CDR3 length: 10 residues. The V and J ends lost 4 bases and 4 bases respectively, with 3 bases between them. The germline CDR1 and CDR2 sequences are DFQATT and SNEGSKA (reference sequence). The CDR3 DNA reads as TGCAGTGCTACCTCAGATACGCAGTATTTT. Amino acid sequence: CSATSDTQYF.

This clonotype was recorded many times. The rearrangement links TRBV3-1 to TRBJ2-5; D is unclear. CDR1 is LGHDT and CDR2 is YNNKEL in the germline V gene (reference sequence). Trimming removed 0 bases at V and 11 bases at J, with 16 bases between. CDR3 size: 14 residues. CDR3 in amino acids: CASSQDHTSREQYF. The CDR3 bases are TGTGCCAGCAGCCAAGACCACACCAGCCGTGAGCAGTACTTC.

This clonotype was counted only a few times. This rearrangement joins TRBV5-1 to TRBJ2-1; tentative D call: TRBD1 (7 bases). Germline-derived CDR1 and CDR2 are SGHRS and YFSETQ. Trimming took off 4 bases at V and 4 bases at J, with 15 bases between the two ends. This CDR3 is built from 15 residues. The CDR3 DNA follows: TGCGCCAGCAGCCAAGAGACAGGGAGGTACAATGAGCAGTTCTTC. Protein product: CASSQETGRYNEQFF.

The CDR3 nucleotides read TGTGCCAGCAGCTCCCCCACCCTCTACGAGCAGTACTTC. This encodes CASSSPTLYEQYF. The chain recombines TRBV11-2 with TRBJ2-7; D call uncertain. Per germline, CDR1 SGHAT and CDR2 FQNNGV. V was trimmed by 4 bases and J by 3 bases, leaving 10 bases between them. The CDR3 length is 13 residues.

The chain is built from TRBV9 and TRBJ2-1; TRBD2 matches at 9 bases. J gave up 8 bases and V 3 bases, and 9 bases lay outside the gene matches. The CDR3 totals 15 residues. CDR1 and CDR2 from the germline V gene are SGDLS and YYNGEE. CDR3 region: CASSALAGRGDEQFF. The CDR3 DNA reads TGTGCCAGCAGCGCCCTAGCGGGGAGAGGCGATGAGCAGTTCTTC.

This chain connects TRBV27 to TRBJ1-1; D possibly corresponds to TRBD1 (5 bases). From germline, CDR1 is MNHEY and CDR2 SMNVEV (reference sequence). The CDR3 is 18 amino acids. The V end was cut by 1 base, the J end by 1 base, with 19 bases between. The CDR3 bases are TGTGCCAGCAGTTTATTCACCCTGGGAACAGGTGGGAACACTGAAGCTTTCTTT. Encoded protein: CASSLFTLGTGGNTEAFF.

This clonotype appeared many times. V and J are TRBV10-2 and TRBJ2-5; D not certain. V lost 8 bases and J lost 2, with 18 bases in between. Germline CDR1 WSHSY, CDR2 SAAADI. The CDR3 spans 15 residues. Here the CDR3 DNA reads TGCGCCAGCTCGAAGTCCGGACGGCTTCAAGAGACCCAGTACTTC. This encodes CASSKSGRLQETQYF.

The chain links TRBV12-3 or TRBV12-4 to TRBJ1-1, with no clear D. The V gene lost 2 bases and the J gene lost 7 bases, with 17 bases spanning the gap. This CDR3 has 15 residues. The CDR3 nucleotides are TGTGCCAGCAGTTTAAATGGGGAGGCCCGGGTTGAAGCTTTCTTT. Translated, it gives CASSLNGEARVEAFF.

The V and J genes are TRBV7-8 and TRBJ2-1; 7 nucleotides match TRBD2. Losses at the gene ends were 1 base for V and 1 base for J; bases not matched to a gene: 10. Germline assignment: CDR1 SGHVS and CDR2 FQNEAQ. The CDR3 loop spans 18 amino acids. The CDR3: CASSLESAGDWSYNEQFF. The CDR3 DNA reads TGTGCCAGCAGCTTAGAATCGGCGGGAGATTGGTCCTACAATGAGCAGTTCTTC.

The chain recombines TRBV4-1 with TRBJ2-1; a weak D match, TRBD2 (5 bases). V lost 0 bases to trimming and J lost 0 bases, with 9 bases between them. This CDR3 contains 16 residues. CDR1 and CDR2 from the germline V gene are MGHRA and YSYEKL. The DNA for the CDR3 is TGCGCCAGCAGCCAAGAAATAGCGTCCTCCTACAATGAGCAGTTCTTC. Translating it yields CASSQEIASSYNEQFF.

This clonotype was observed many times. One junction end disagrees with the germline gene, perhaps due to a read error. This chain links TRBV19 with TRBJ2-5; D assignment may be TRBD1 or TRBD2 (5 bases each). The CDR3 sequence is 13 residues long. Germline V lookup: CDR1 LNHDA, CDR2 SQIVND (reference sequence). CDR3 coding DNA: TGTGCCAGTAGTACGGGACGCCAAGCGACCCAGTACTTC. As protein: CASSTGRQATQYF.

The chain has TRBV5-6 and TRBJ2-3; D is perhaps TRBD1 or TRBD2 (5 bases each). V lost 0 bases and J lost 2, with 13 bases in between. Germline CDR1 reads SGHDT; CDR2 reads YYEEEE. The CDR3 is 16 amino acids. The CDR3 reads CASSLEGRRNTDTQYF. The CDR3 bases are TGTGCCAGCAGCTTGGAGGGACGGAGAAACACAGATACGCAGTATTTT.

V usage is TRBV3-1 and J usage is TRBJ2-5; tentatively, D is TRBD2 (5 bases). The J call may not be correct, given that the DNA end is closer to TRBJ2-7. Germline CDR1 reads LGHDT; CDR2 reads YNNKEL (reference sequence). The CDR3 runs to 14 residues. CDR3 sequence reads: CASSQGTPGVEQYF. CDR3 bases: TGTGCCAGCAGCCAAGGAACTCCCGGGGTCGAGCAGTACTTC.

The rearrangement uses TRBV5-4 and TRBJ2-1; 8 bases agree with TRBD1. The CDR3 is 16 residues long. The V and J ends lost 3 bases and 4 bases, in that order; junction bases with no gene match: 9. The V gene's germline CDR1 is SGHNT and CDR2 YYREEE (reference sequence). As DNA, the CDR3 is TGTGCCAGCAGCTCGGGACAGGACCTGACATACAATGAGCAGTTCTTC. Translating it yields CASSSGQDLTYNEQFF.

With regard to this clonotype: The junction departs from germline at one end; a sequencing error may be responsible. The V gene is TRBV5-5, the J gene TRBJ1-2, with 8 bases identical to TRBD1. This CDR3 is 16 amino acids long. Germline loops: CDR1 SGHKS, CDR2 YYEKEE (reference sequence). The CDR3 DNA sequence: TGTGTCAGCAGCTTTGGCAGGGGGCGGACTAACTATGGCTACACCTTC. Its translation is CVSSFGRGRTNYGYTF.

This clonotype was seen more than once but under ten times. The chain carries TRBV5-1 and TRBJ2-1; 10 positions agree with TRBD1. From germline, CDR1 is SGHRS and CDR2 YFSETQ. The V gene end was trimmed by 0 bases and the J gene end by 9 bases; junction bases not matched to a gene: 9. There are 16 residues in the CDR3. Here the CDR3 DNA reads TGCGCCAGCAGCTTGGGGGCGGGACAGGGGTCCCGTGAGCAGTTCTTC. This sequence encodes CASSLGAGQGSREQFF.

This clonotype was seen a handful of times. V and J are TRBV6-2 or TRBV6-3 and TRBJ2-3; TRBD1 agrees at 8 bases. The CDR3 is made up of 15 amino acids. Germline V gene lookup returns CDR1 MNHEY and CDR2 SVGEGT. The V gene end was trimmed by 7 bases and the J gene end by 4 bases; junction bases not matched to a gene: 10. The CDR3 region has the DNA TGTGCCAGCAAGGACCCAGGGGGCTTGGCAGATACGCAGTATTTT. Protein product: CASKDPGGLADTQYF.

The genes are TRBV7-8 and TRBJ2-7; 15 bases are a match to TRBD2. CDR1 is SGHVS, CDR2 FQNEAQ, per germline. This CDR3 comprises 17 residues. Trimming removed 8 bases from V and 2 bases from J; junction bases left unmatched: 10. CDR3 sequence: CASCPAGLAGGAYEQYF. In DNA, the CDR3 is TGTGCCAGCTGTCCAGCGGGACTAGCGGGAGGCGCCTACGAGCAGTACTTC.

The chain combines TRBV12-3 or TRBV12-4 with TRBJ2-5, with 12 bases aligning to TRBD2. The length of the CDR3 is 16 residues. The trim removed 6 bases at V and 5 bases at J, leaving 10 bases unmatched. CDR3 in amino acids: CASRYMTSGSKETQYF. CDR3 in DNA: TGTGCCAGCAGATACATGACTAGCGGGAGTAAGGAGACCCAGTACTTC.

This clonotype showed up just a few times. The chain employs TRBV7-2 and TRBJ2-1, with a possible D match to TRBD2 (6 bases). Trimming left V 7 bases short and J 2 bases short, with 21 bases between. This CDR3 has 17 amino acids. Per germline, CDR1 SGHTA and CDR2 FQGNSA. CDR3 coding DNA: TGTGCCAGCACACTTTCGGGGGTAGCGGTCGCCTACAATGAGCAGTTCTTC. Translating gives CASTLSGVAVAYNEQFF. Full variable domain (remainder filled in from reference TRBV7-2 and TRBJ2-1): GAGVSQSPSNKVTEKGKDVELRCDPISGHTALYWYRQSLGQGLEFLIYFQGNSAPDKSGLPSDRFSAERTGGSVSTLTIQRTQQEDSAVYLCASTLSGVAVAYNEQFFGPGTRLTVL.

A few counts support this clonotype. The rearrangement joins TRBV15 to TRBJ2-2; no clear D gene. Germline-derived CDR1 and CDR2 are LNHNV and YYDKDF (reference sequence). Trimming removed 1 base from V and 4 bases from J, with 10 bases in between. There are 15 residues in the CDR3. The CDR3 DNA sequence: TGTGCCACCAGCAGAGTGCAAGGGTTCACCGGGGAGCTGTTTTTT. Translation: CATSRVQGFTGELFF. The variable domain in full, completed from reference TRBV15 and TRBJ2-2, reads DAMVIQNPRYQVTQFGKPVTLSCSQTLNHNVMYWYQQKSSQAPKLLFHYYDKDFNNEADTPDNFQSRRPNTSFCFLDIRSPGLGDTAMYLCATSRVQGFTGELFFGEGSRLTVL.

This clonotype has only a few counts. The V and J genes are TRBV12-3 or TRBV12-4 and TRBJ1-2; a weak D match, TRBD1 (6 bases). Trimming shortened V by 5 bases and J by 4 bases, and 17 bases separated the two germline ends. The CDR3 runs to 15 residues. CDR3 amino acids: CASSPGGQWGYGYTF. CDR3 DNA: TGTGCCAGCAGTCCAGGCGGACAGTGGGGCTATGGCTACACCTTC.

In this sample, this clonotype turned up many times. The CDR3 sequence is CASTQDHEQFF. The CDR3 DNA reads as TGTGCCAGCACCCAAGACCATGAGCAGTTCTTC. The chain employs TRBV2 and TRBJ2-1; D is unclear. Trimming left V 7 bases short and J 8 bases short, with 9 bases between. CDR1 is SNHLY and CDR2 is FYNNEI in the germline V gene. There are 11 residues in the CDR3. Filled out from reference TRBV2 and TRBJ2-1, the complete variable domain reads EPEVTQTPSHQVTQMGQEVILRCVPISNHLYFYWYRQILGQKVEFLVSFYNNEISEKSEIFDDQFSVERPDGSNFTLKIRSTKLEDSAMYFCASTQDHEQFFGPGTRLTVL.

V is TRBV2 and J is TRBJ2-6; 7 bases are a match to TRBD1. This CDR3 has 12 amino acids. CDR1 is SNHLY, CDR2 FYNNEI, per germline. V shed 5 bases, J shed 12 bases, and the junction held 4 bases outside the gene matches. CDR3 DNA: TGTGCCAGCAGTACGACAGGGATCGTCCTGACTTTC. Translating it yields CASSTTGIVLTF.